This T cell receptor beta chain originates from a study of long-term antiretroviral therapy in people with HIV. Study-level findings and limits: The study found that diversity rose after ART but stayed below transplant donor controls.

The immunoSEQ assay was v3.0, run at survey level. Generated by immunoSEQ multiplex PCR, the TCRdb table keeps only in-frame clones and is missing some. The sample has some 28,000 clones; over 75% are singletons. Germline V gene data show CDR1 as DFQATT and CDR2 as SNEGSKA (reference sequence). The germline V and J ends were trimmed by 1 base and 5 bases, with 5 bases remaining between them. CDR3 length: 11 residues. Details on this clone: What it binds is not known.

The chain carries TRBV20-1 and TRBJ2-5; D call uncertain. The material was unsorted PBMCs, obtained 5 to 5.5 years after starting antiretroviral therapy. The TCR sequence derives from a woman between 35 and 50 years old with HIV. The CDR3 DNA sequence: TGCAGTGCTAGAGGTGGGGAGACCCAGTACTTC. Its translation is CSARGGETQYF.